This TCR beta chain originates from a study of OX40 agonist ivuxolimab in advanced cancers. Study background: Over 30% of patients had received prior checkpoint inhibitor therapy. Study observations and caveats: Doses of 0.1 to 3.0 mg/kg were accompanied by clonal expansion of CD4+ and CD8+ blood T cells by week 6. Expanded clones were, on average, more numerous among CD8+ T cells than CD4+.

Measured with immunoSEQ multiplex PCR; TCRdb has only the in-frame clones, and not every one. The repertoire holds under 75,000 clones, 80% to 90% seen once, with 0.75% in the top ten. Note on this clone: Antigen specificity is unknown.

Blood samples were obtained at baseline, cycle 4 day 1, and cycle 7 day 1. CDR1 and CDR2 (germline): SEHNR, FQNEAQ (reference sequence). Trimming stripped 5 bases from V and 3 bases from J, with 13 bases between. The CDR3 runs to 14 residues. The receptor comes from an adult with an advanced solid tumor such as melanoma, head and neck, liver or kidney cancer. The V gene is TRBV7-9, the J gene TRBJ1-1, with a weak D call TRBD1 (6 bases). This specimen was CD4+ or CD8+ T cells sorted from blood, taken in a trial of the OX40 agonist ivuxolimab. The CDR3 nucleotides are TGTGCCAGCAGCCCGACCGAGGGGGACACTGAAGCTTTCTTT. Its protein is CASSPTEGDTEAFF. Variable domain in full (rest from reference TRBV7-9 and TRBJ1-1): DTGVSQNPRHKITKRGQNVTFRCDPISEHNRLYWYRQTLGQGPEFLTYFQNEAQLEKSRLLSDRFSAERPKGSFSTLEIQRTEQGDSAMYLCASSPTEGDTEAFFGQGTRLTVV.